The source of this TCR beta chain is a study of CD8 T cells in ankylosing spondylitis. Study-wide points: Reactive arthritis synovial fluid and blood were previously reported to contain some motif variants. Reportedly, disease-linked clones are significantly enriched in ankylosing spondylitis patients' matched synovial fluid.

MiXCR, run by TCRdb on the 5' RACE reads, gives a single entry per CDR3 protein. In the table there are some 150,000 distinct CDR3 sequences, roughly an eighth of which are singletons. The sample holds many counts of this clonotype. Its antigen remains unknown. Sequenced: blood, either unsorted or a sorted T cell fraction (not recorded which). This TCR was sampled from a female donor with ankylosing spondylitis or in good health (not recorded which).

CDR3 DNA sequence: TGTGCCAGCAGCTTGGGAGCGCGGGGAAGACCTGATACGCAGTATTTT. Translating it yields CASSLGARGRPDTQYF. The chain is built from TRBV5-8 and TRBJ2-3, with a possible D match to TRBD2 (6 bases). Germline CDR1 and CDR2: SGHTS and YDEGEE. The CDR3 length is 16 residues. V gave up 0 bases and J gave up 6 bases, with 17 bases separating them.